This T cell receptor (beta chain) was sequenced for a study of T cell responses to AZD1222 COVID-19 vaccine. This clone appeared once. Its antigen is still unknown. General study findings and limits: Sampled repertoires all dated from after the peak T cell response.

Recipients boosted at about 4 weeks or about 12 weeks are pooled. The table came from immunoSEQ multiplex PCR; TCRdb's copy has only in-frame clones and leaves some out. The sample includes some 190,000 clones, about nine tenths of them seen just once. Losses at the gene ends were 7 bases for V and 11 bases for J; bases not matched to a gene: 4. The CDR3 runs 10 residues. Sequenced here: peripheral blood, sampled 28 days after the second AZD1222 dose. This clonotype originated in an adult who received the AZD1222 COVID-19 vaccine. The genes are TRBV12-3 or TRBV12-4 and TRBJ1-1, with TRBD1 matching over 7 bases. CDR3 loop: CASTTGEAFF. For the CDR3, the DNA is TGTGCCAGCACAACAGGGGAGGCTTTCTTT.